Listed below are T cell receptor beta chains from one sample, sequenced in a study of blood T cell repertoires in COVID-19. The repertoire was sequenced with immunoSEQ multiplex PCR; TCRdb's copy has only in-frame clones and lacks some. The table lists about 75,000 clones, less than 85% of them singletons. Sample: peripheral blood. These receptor sequences come from a woman at least 80 years old with active or convalescent COVID-19. CDR3s include the opening cysteine and the closing phenylalanine or tryptophan. A D gene is named only where the DNA matches it firmly. Size tells how often a clone was seen (once, few, many) or the class of an expanded clone, and some rows leave it out.

cdr3_aa	cdr3_nt	v_call	j_call	clone_size	d_call
CASIGPWDTEAFF	TGTGCCAGCATTGGGCCCTGGGACACTGAAGCTTTCTTT	TRBV25-1	TRBJ1-1	few	.
CASSRLCHNPGQSNEQYF	TGCGCCAGCAGTCGTTTGTGCCACAATCCAGGCCAGTCTAACGAGCAGTACTTC	TRBV23-1	TRBJ2-7	.	.
CASSYMPGQGVGQPQHF	TGTGCCAGCAGTTACATGCCGGGACAGGGGGTTGGCCAGCCCCAGCATTTT	TRBV6-2/TRBV6-3	TRBJ1-5	.	TRBD1
CASSYAGETQYF	TGTGCCAGCAGTTATGCGGGAGAGACCCAGTACTTC	TRBV6-5	TRBJ2-5	.	.
CASSLSADSSYEQYF	TGTGCCAGCAGCTTATCGGCGGACAGCTCCTACGAGCAGTACTTC	TRBV7-2	TRBJ2-7	.	.
CASSQVLDPGLTYNEQFF	TGTGCCAGCAGCCAAGTACTTGATCCGGGACTGACCTACAATGAGCAGTTCTTC	TRBV4-2	TRBJ2-1	.	.
CASSQDSVSGANVLTF	TGTGCCAGCAGCCAAGATTCCGTCTCTGGGGCCAACGTCCTGACTTTC	TRBV3-1/TRBV3-2	TRBJ2-6	.	.
CASSVGAGRSMNTEAFF	TGTGCCAGCAGCGTAGGGGCGGGGAGATCTATGAACACTGAAGCTTTCTTT	TRBV9	TRBJ1-1	.	.
CASSIRDRDIQYF	TGTGCCAGCAGCATCCGGGACAGGGACATTCAGTACTTC	TRBV5-6	TRBJ2-4	.	TRBD1
CASSRTGSKNIQYF	TGTGCCAGTAGCCGGACAGGGTCCAAAAACATTCAGTACTTC	TRBV19	TRBJ2-4	.	TRBD1
CASSLRDNFLLDEQYF	TGTGCCAGCAGCTTACGGGACAACTTTCTACTCGACGAGCAGTACTTC	TRBV13	TRBJ2-7	.	.
CSAGERGFRETQYF	TGCAGTGCTGGTGAAAGGGGGTTCCGGGAGACCCAGTACTTC	TRBV20-1	TRBJ2-5	.	.
CASGPGHHYEQYF	TGTGCCAGCGGACCAGGACACCACTACGAGCAGTACTTC	TRBV9	TRBJ2-7	.	.
CSVGGRRNNEKLFF	TGCAGCGTGGGGGGACGGAGAAATAATGAAAAACTGTTTTTT	TRBV29-1	TRBJ1-4	.	.
CASSLRSGQGQETQYF	TGTGCCAGCAGCCTACGTTCTGGACAGGGGCAAGAGACCCAGTACTTC	TRBV3-1/TRBV3-2	TRBJ2-5	.	TRBD1
CASSFSGTLGNEQFF	TGTGCCAGCAGCTTTAGCGGGACCCTGGGGAATGAGCAGTTCTTC	TRBV7-2	TRBJ2-1	few	TRBD2
CASSVEPRTDTQYF	TGTGCCAGCAGCGTCGAGCCCCGCACAGATACGCAGTATTTT	TRBV9	TRBJ2-3	.	.
CASSISQGSPLHF	TGTGCCAGTAGTATTTCCCAGGGGTCACCCCTCCACTTT	TRBV19	TRBJ1-6	.	.
CASRGTFNEQFF	TGTGCCAGTAGGGGGACTTTCAATGAGCAGTTCTTC	TRBV19	TRBJ2-1	few	.
CASSQDPTGTGNTIYF	TGCGCCAGCAGCCAAGATCCGACAGGGACGGGAAACACCATATATTTT	TRBV4-1	TRBJ1-3	.	TRBD1
CASTGTGGVVQPQHF	TGTGCCAGCACCGGAACAGGGGGCGTCGTTCAGCCCCAGCATTTT	TRBV28	TRBJ1-5	.	TRBD1
CASSLTGFEQYF	TGTGCCAGCAGTCTAACAGGGTTCGAGCAGTACTTC	TRBV28	TRBJ2-7	once	.
CASSFGIFTDTQYF	TGTGCCAGCAGTTTCGGGATCTTCACAGATACGCAGTATTTT	TRBV28	TRBJ2-3	once	.
CSARGLYEQYF	TGCAGTGCTAGAGGTCTCTACGAGCAGTACTTC	TRBV20-1	TRBJ2-7	.	.
CASSLFSGREETQYF	TGTGCCAGCAGTTTATTTTCGGGGCGGGAGGAGACCCAGTACTTC	TRBV28	TRBJ2-5	.	TRBD2